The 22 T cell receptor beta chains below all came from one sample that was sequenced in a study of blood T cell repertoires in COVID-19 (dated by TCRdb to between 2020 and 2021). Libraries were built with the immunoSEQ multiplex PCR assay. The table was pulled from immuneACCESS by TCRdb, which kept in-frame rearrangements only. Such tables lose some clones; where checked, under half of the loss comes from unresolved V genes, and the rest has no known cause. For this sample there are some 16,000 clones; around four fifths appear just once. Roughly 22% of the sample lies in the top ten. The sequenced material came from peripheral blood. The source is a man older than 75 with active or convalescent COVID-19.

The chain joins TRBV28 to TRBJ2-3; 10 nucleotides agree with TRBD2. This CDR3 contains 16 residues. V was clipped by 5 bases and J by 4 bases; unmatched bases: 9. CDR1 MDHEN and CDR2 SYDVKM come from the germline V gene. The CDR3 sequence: CASSGYQRGGPDTQYF. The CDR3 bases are TGTGCCAGCAGTGGCTATCAGCGGGGGGGCCCAGATACGCAGTATTTT.

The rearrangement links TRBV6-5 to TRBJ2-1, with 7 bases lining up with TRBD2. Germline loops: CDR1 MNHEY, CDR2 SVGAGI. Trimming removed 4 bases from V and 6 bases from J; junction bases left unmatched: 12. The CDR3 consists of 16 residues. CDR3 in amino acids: CASSSIASGRSNEQFF. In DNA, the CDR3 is TGTGCCAGCAGTTCCATCGCTAGCGGCCGTTCCAATGAGCAGTTCTTC.

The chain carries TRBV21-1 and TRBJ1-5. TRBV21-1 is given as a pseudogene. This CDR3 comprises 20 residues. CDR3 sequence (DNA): TGTGCCAGCAGCAAAGCGCTTTTTCATCCGGGGAGGAGGGGCAATCAGCCCCAGCATTTT. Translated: CASSKALFHPGRRGNQPQHF.

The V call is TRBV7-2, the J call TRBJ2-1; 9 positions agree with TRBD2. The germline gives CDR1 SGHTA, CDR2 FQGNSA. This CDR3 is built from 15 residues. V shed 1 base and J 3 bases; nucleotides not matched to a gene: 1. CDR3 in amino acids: CASSLERGVYNEQFF. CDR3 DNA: TGTGCCAGCAGCTTAGAGCGGGGGGTCTACAATGAGCAGTTCTTC.

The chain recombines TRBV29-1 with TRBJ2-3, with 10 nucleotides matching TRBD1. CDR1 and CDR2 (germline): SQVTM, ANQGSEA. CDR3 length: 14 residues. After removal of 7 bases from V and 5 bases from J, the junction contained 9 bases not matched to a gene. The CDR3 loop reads CSASWTGGIDTQYF. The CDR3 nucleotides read TGCAGCGCTTCATGGACAGGGGGTATAGATACGCAGTATTTT.

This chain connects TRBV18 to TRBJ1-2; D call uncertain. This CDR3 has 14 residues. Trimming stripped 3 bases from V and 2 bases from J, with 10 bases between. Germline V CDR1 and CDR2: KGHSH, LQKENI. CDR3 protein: CASSPLGQNYGYTF. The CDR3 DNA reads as TGTGCCAGCTCACCGCTGGGCCAGAACTATGGCTACACCTTC.

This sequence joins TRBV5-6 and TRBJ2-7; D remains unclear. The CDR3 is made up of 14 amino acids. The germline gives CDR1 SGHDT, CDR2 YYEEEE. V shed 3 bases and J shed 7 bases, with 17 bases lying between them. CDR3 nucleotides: TGTGCCAGCAGCTCCGCGGAGACGTGGCGAGAGCAGTACTTC. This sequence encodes CASSSAETWREQYF.

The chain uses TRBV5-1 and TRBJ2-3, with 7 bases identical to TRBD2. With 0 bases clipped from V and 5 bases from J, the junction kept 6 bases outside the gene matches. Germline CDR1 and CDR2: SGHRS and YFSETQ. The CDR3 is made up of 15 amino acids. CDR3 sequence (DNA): TGCGCCAGCAGCTTGGACGGACTAGTCGGAGATACGCAGTATTTT. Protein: CASSLDGLVGDTQYF. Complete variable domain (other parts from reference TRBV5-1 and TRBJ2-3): KAGVTQTPRYLIKTRGQQVTLSCSPISGHRSVSWYQQTPGQGLQFLFEYFSETQRNKGNFPGRFSGRQFSNSRSEMNVSTLELGDSALYLCASSLDGLVGDTQYFGPGTRLTVL.

The DNA of the CDR3 is TGTGCCAGTAGTATATCGATCGGGTTTGGCAATCAGCCCCAGCATTTT. Translating it yields CASSISIGFGNQPQHF. V and J are TRBV19 and TRBJ1-5; D is ambiguous. CDR3 size: 16 residues. Germline CDR1 is LNHDA and CDR2 is SQIVND (reference sequence). Trimming took 2 bases from V and 2 from J, leaving 13 bases between them.

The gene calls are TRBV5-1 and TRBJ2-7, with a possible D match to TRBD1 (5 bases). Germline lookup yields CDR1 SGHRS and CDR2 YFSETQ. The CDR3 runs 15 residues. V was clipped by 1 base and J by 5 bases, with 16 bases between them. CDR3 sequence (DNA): TGCGCCAGCAGCTTGTTAGGGGATATGATGGACGAGCAGTACTTC. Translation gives CASSLLGDMMDEQYF.

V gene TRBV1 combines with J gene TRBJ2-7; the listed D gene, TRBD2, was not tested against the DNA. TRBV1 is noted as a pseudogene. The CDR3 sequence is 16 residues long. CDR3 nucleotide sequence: TGCACCAGCAGCCAAGACGAGGCGGCGGCTACCTACGAGCAGTACTTC. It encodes CTSSQDEAAATYEQYF.

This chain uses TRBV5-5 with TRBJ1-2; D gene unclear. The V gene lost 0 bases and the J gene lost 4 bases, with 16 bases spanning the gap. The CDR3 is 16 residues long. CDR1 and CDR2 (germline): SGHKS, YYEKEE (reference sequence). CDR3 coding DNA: TGTGCCAGCAGCTTGGGGGCCGCTGGGTGGGCCTATGGCTACACCTTC. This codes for CASSLGAAGWAYGYTF.

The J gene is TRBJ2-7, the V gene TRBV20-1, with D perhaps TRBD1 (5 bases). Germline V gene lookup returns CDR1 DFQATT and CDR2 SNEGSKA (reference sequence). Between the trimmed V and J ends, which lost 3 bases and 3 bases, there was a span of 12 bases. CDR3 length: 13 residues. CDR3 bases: TGCAGTGCTAGTGGCAGGGCTAGCTACGAGCAGTACTTC. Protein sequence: CSASGRASYEQYF.

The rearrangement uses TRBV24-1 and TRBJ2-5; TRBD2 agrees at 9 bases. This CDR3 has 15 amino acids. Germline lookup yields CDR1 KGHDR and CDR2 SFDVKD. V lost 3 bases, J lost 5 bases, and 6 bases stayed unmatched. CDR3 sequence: CATSDSGGPAETQYF. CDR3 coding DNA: TGTGCCACCAGTGATAGCGGGGGGCCGGCGGAGACCCAGTACTTC.

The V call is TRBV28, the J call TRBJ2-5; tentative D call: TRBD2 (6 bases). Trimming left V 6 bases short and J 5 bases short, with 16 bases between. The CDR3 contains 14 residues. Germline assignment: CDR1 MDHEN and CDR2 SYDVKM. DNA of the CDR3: TGTGCCAGCAGAGCGATTAGGGGAGGCGAGACCCAGTACTTC. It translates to CASRAIRGGETQYF.

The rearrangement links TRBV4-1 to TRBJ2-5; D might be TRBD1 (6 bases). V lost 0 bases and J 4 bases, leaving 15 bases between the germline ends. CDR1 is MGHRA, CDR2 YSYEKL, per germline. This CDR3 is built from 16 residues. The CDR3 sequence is CASSQDGQGQGETQYF. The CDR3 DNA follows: TGCGCCAGCAGCCAAGACGGGCAGGGGCAGGGAGAGACCCAGTACTTC.

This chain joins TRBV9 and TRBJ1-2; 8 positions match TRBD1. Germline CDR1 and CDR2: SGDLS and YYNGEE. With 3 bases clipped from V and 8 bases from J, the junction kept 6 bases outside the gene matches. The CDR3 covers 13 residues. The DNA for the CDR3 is TGTGCCAGCAGCGCGCAGGGGGCGGAAGGCTACACCTTC. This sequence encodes CASSAQGAEGYTF.

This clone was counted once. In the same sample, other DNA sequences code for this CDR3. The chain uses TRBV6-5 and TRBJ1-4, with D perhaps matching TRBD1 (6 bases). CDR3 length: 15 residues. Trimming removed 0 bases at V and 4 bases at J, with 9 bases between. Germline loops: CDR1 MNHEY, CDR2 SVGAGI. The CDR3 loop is CASSYSGGINEKLFF. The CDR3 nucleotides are TGTGCCAGCAGTTACTCAGGGGGTATTAATGAAAAACTGTTTTTT.

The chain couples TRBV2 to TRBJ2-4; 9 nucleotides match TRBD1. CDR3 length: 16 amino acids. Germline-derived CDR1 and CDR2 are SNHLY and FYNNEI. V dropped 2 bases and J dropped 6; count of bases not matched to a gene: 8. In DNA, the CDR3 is TGTGCCAGCAGTGAATTGGGACAGGGACATCGAAACATTCAGTACTTC. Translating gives CASSELGQGHRNIQYF.

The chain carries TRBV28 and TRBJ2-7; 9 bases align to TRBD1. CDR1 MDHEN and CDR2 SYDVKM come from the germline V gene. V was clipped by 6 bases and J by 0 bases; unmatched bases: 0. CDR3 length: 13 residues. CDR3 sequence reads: CASRGQGSYEQYF. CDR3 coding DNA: TGTGCCAGCAGGGGACAGGGCTCCTACGAGCAGTACTTC.

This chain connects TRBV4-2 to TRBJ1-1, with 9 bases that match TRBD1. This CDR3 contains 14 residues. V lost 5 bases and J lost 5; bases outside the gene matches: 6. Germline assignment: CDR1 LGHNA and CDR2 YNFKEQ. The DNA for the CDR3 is TGTGCCAGCAGCTTACAGGGGGCTGGTACTGAAGCTTTCTTT. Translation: CASSLQGAGTEAFF.

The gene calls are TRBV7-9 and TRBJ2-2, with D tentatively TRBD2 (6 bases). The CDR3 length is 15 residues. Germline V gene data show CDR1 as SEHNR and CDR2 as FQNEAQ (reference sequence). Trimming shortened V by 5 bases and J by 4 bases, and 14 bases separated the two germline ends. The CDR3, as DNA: TGTGCCAGCAGCCCACCTAGCGTTAGCACCGGGGAGCTGTTTTTT. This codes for CASSPPSVSTGELFF.